This T cell receptor (beta chain) was captured in a study of CD8 T cells in Susac syndrome. Study-wide context: Among the Susac syndrome patients sequenced, 5 or 6 had active disease and roughly 8 were in remission.

J gave up 8 bases and V 7 bases, and 14 bases lay outside the gene matches. CDR3 length equals 16 residues. Germline V gene lookup returns CDR1 MNHEY and CDR2 SMNVEV (reference sequence). An input of about 0.45 to 1 ug of RNA was subjected to reverse transcription using random hexamers. Via MiXCR, TCRdb re-called the immunoSEQ multiplex PCR reads, giving one row per CDR3 protein. The data show 95,000 to 150,000 distinct CDR3 sequences, approximately 96% seen once. The TCR comes from a human donor with Susac syndrome. Sample: CD8+ T cells from PBMCs. V usage is TRBV27 and J usage is TRBJ2-1; TRBD1 matches at 10 bases. CDR3 bases: TGTGCCAGCAAGTATACGGGACAGGGGATATTCGATGAGCAGTTCTTC. Its protein product is CASKYTGQGIFDEQFF.